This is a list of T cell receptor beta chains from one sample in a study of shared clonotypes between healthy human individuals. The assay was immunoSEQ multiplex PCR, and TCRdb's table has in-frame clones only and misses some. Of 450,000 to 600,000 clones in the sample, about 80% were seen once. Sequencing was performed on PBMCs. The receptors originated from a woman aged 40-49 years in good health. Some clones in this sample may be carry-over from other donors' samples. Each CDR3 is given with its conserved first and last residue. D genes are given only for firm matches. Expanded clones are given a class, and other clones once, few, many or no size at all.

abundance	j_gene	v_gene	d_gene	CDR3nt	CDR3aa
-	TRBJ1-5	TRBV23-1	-	TGCGCCAGCAGACAGGGATATAGCAATCAGCCCCAGCATTTT	CASRQGYSNQPQHF
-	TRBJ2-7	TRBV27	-	TGTGCCAGCAGACCCGCGGGGAAATACGAGCAGTACTTC	CASRPAGKYEQYF
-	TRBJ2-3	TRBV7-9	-	TGTGCCAGCAGCCCGATATCTACTAGCACAGATACGCAGTATTTT	CASSPISTSTDTQYF
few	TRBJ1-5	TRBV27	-	TGTGCCAGCAGTTTTTTATTTAGTCCCACGGAGAGGCAGCCCCAGCATTTT	CASSFLFSPTERQPQHF
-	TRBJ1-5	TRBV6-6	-	TGTGCCAGCAGTTACTCCCCCAACAGCAATCAGCCCCAGCATTTT	CASSYSPNSNQPQHF
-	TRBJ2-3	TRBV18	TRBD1	TGTGCCAGCTCACCGGGACAGAACACAGATACGCAGTATTTT	CASSPGQNTDTQYF
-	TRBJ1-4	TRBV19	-	TGTGCCAGTAGCGAAACTCGGGGAACTAATGAAAAACTGTTTTTT	CASSETRGTNEKLFF
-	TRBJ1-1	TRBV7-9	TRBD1	TGTGCCAGCAGCTCACCAGTAGTCGGACAGGTGATTAACACTGAAGCTTTCTTT	CASSSPVVGQVINTEAFF
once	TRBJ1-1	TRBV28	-	TGTGCCAGCAGTTTGATCCCCCCCCCGGTGAACACTGAAGCTTTCTTT	CASSLIPPPVNTEAFF
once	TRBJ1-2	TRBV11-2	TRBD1	TGTGCCAGCAGCCCATCGACAGGGCCCGGCTACACCTTC	CASSPSTGPGYTF
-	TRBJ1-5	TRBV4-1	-	TGCGCCAGCAGCCAAGATCCAGGGCATAATCAGCCCCAGCATTTT	CASSQDPGHNQPQHF
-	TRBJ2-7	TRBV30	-	TGTGCCTGGAGTGTAACGGGCCTTCCCTACGAGCAGTACTTC	CAWSVTGLPYEQYF
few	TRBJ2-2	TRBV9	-	TGTGCCAGCGAAACGATTTCGAACACCGGGGAGCTGTTTTTT	CASETISNTGELFF
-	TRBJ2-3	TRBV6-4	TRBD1	TGTGCCAGCAGTGAGGGGACAGGGGGCCATACGCAGTATTTT	CASSEGTGGHTQYF
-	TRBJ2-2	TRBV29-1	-	TGCAGCGCTAAGACAATCACCGGGGAGCTGTTTTTT	CSAKTITGELFF
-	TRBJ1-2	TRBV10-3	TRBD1	TGTGCCATCAGATTAGACAGGGGAGACTATGGCTACACCTTC	CAIRLDRGDYGYTF
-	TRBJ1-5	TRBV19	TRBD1	TGTGCCAGTAGTAGACAGGGGAATCAGCCCCAGCATTTT	CASSRQGNQPQHF